Presented here are 27 T cell receptor beta chains from one specimen sequenced in a study of T cells in tuberculosis. Profiling relied on immunoSEQ multiplex PCR, and the TCRdb table lists in-frame clones only, not all of them. The table includes tens of thousands of clones, 91% detected once. The time point here: new active TB diagnosis, blood taken before or within 7 days of starting treatment. The sequences come from PBMCs, collected at tuberculosis diagnosis. Receptor source: an adult with tuberculosis.

The chain combines TRBV7-3 with TRBJ2-7, with 7 bases fitting TRBD1. Unmatched junction bases numbered 2, after V lost 3 bases and J lost 3 bases. This CDR3 is 13 amino acids long. Per germline, CDR1 SGHTA and CDR2 FQGTGA. CDR3 DNA sequence: TGTGCCAGCAGCTTCGGGACAGACTACGAGCAGTACTTC. Translated, it gives CASSFGTDYEQYF.

The gene calls are TRBV4-3 and TRBJ1-5; D might be TRBD1 (6 bases). Trimming removed 1 base at V and 3 bases at J, with 10 bases between. The CDR3 sequence is 15 residues long. Germline V gives CDR1 LGHNA, CDR2 YSLEER. The CDR3 sequence: CASSQVGGANQPQHF. The CDR3 DNA follows: TGCGCCAGCAGCCAAGTTGGGGGGGCCAATCAGCCCCAGCATTTT.

V is TRBV6-5 and J is TRBJ1-1; D is uncertain. Germline V gene lookup returns CDR1 MNHEY and CDR2 SVGAGI. The CDR3 loop spans 14 amino acids. Trimming removed 6 bases from V and 4 bases from J, with 15 bases in between. CDR3 amino acids: CASSPLRGSTEAFF. The CDR3 bases are TGTGCCAGCAGCCCCCTAAGAGGGAGCACTGAAGCTTTCTTT.

The chain carries TRBV10-3 and TRBJ2-7; 7 bases are a match to TRBD1. V was pared by 10 bases and J by 0 bases, with 9 bases of the junction left unmatched. The germline V gene encodes CDR1 ENHRY and CDR2 SYGVKD. The CDR3 extends over 14 amino acids. The CDR3 reads CATADRSSSYEQYF. For the CDR3, the DNA is TGTGCCACGGCGGACAGGTCTAGCTCCTACGAGCAGTACTTC.

The rearrangement joins TRBV6-1 to TRBJ1-3; D not resolved. CDR3 length: 15 amino acids. Trimming cost V 1 base and J 0 bases, with 7 bases left between them. The germline V gene encodes CDR1 MNHNS and CDR2 SASEGT. For the CDR3, the DNA is TGTGCCAGCAGTGAAGAGGAGAGCTCTGGAAACACCATATATTTT. Translation gives CASSEEESSGNTIYF.

The chain links TRBV28 to TRBJ2-3; possibly TRBD1 for D (6 bases). V lost 8 bases, J lost 4 bases, and 10 bases lay in between. CDR3 length: 12 amino acids. The germline CDR1 and CDR2 sequences are MDHEN and SYDVKM. The CDR3 here is CASGGGADTQYF. In DNA form, the CDR3 reads TGTGCCAGCGGGGGCGGAGCAGATACGCAGTATTTT. Complete variable domain (other parts from reference TRBV28 and TRBJ2-3): DVKVTQSSRYLVKRTGEKVFLECVQDMDHENMFWYRQDPGLGLRLIYFSYDVKMKEKGDIPEGYSVSREKKERFSLILESASTNQTSMYLCASGGGADTQYFGPGTRLTVL.

This chain joins TRBV30 and TRBJ1-4; 9 positions agree with TRBD1. Unmatched junction bases numbered 6, after V lost 8 bases and J lost 5 bases. CDR3 length equals 13 residues. The germline V gene encodes CDR1 GTSNPN and CDR2 SVGIG (reference sequence). The CDR3: CARMGQGNEKLFF. In nucleotides, the CDR3 is TGTGCCAGGATGGGACAGGGAAATGAAAAACTGTTTTTT.

In its sample, this clone ranks as medium-sized. The V call is TRBV7-8, the J call TRBJ2-1, with TRBD2 matching over 8 bases. V was pared by 4 bases and J by 8 bases, with 19 bases of the junction left unmatched. Germline CDR1 and CDR2: SGHVS and FQNEAQ. CDR3 length: 18 residues. The CDR3 sequence: CASSSRIVSSGGGDEQFF. As DNA, the CDR3 is TGTGCCAGCAGCTCCCGCATTGTATCCAGCGGGGGTGGCGATGAGCAGTTCTTC.

This chain uses TRBV30 with TRBJ1-5, with TRBD1 matching over 8 bases. V shed 1 base and J 5 bases; nucleotides not matched to a gene: 1. The CDR3 has 13 residues. The germline V gene encodes CDR1 GTSNPN and CDR2 SVGIG (reference sequence). For the CDR3, the DNA is TGTGCCTGGAGTGCAGGGGGCTATCAGCCCCAGCATTTT. Residues: CAWSAGGYQPQHF.

This rearrangement joins TRBV30 to TRBJ1-2, with TRBD1 matching over 7 bases. The CDR3 contains 15 residues. Germline loops: CDR1 GTSNPN, CDR2 SVGIG (reference sequence). V was clipped by 3 bases and J by 4 bases; unmatched bases: 11. The CDR3 sequence is CAWRGEGQSRYGYTF. In DNA form, the CDR3 reads TGTGCCTGGAGAGGAGAGGGACAGTCTCGCTATGGCTACACCTTC. Supplemented by reference TRBV30 and TRBJ1-2, the full variable domain reads SQTIHQWPATLVQPVGSPLSLECTVEGTSNPNLYWYRQAAGRGLQLLFYSVGIGQISSEVPQNLSASRPQDRQFILSSKKLLLSDSGFYLCAWRGEGQSRYGYTFGSGTRLTVV.

V gene TRBV5-6 combines with J gene TRBJ2-7, with TRBD1 as a possible D gene (6 bases). The CDR3 covers 14 residues. Between the trimmed V and J ends, which lost 0 bases and 4 bases, there was a span of 11 bases. Germline values: CDR1 SGHDT, CDR2 YYEEEE. The CDR3 DNA reads TGTGCCAGCAGCTTGGTGGACAGACCGTACGAGCAGTACGTC. Translation gives CASSLVDRPYEQYV.

This clone was seen once. The V and J genes are TRBV7-3 and TRBJ2-7; 10 bases line up with TRBD1. V lost 5 bases, J lost 4 bases, and 8 bases stayed unmatched. The CDR3 is 15 amino acids. In germline, CDR1 is SGHTA, CDR2 FQGTGA. The CDR3 region has the DNA TGTGCCAGCAGCACTACCGGGACAGGGGAATACGAGCAGTACTTC. The encoded protein is CASSTTGTGEYEQYF.

As to this clone: Other DNA sequences in this specimen translate into the identical CDR3. This rearrangement joins TRBV6-6 to TRBJ2-3; D uncertain. Germline loops: CDR1 MNHNY, CDR2 SVGAGI (reference sequence). The ends were cut back, 2 bases at V and 6 bases at J, with 6 bases in the middle. The CDR3 has 12 residues. CDR3 region: CASSYGPDTQYF. Here the CDR3 DNA reads TGTGCCAGCAGTTACGGGCCGGATACGCAGTATTTT.

The chain employs TRBV30 and TRBJ1-3; no clear D gene. This CDR3 is 12 amino acids long. Trimming removed 1 base from V and 4 bases from J, with 5 bases in between. CDR1 is GTSNPN and CDR2 is SVGIG in the germline V gene (reference sequence). The CDR3 DNA is TGTGCCTGGAGTGCGCGCGGAAACACCATATATTTT. As protein: CAWSARGNTIYF.

A single count supports this clone. This chain joins TRBV10-2 and TRBJ1-6, with TRBD1 as a possible D gene (5 bases). CDR3 length: 14 amino acids. Trimming stripped 7 bases from V and 6 bases from J, with 13 bases between. Germline CDR1 WSHSY, CDR2 SAAADI. The CDR3 coding sequence is TGCGCCAGCAACGACGGACACTCTAATTCACCCCTCCACTTT. It specifies CASNDGHSNSPLHF.

This clone occurred once. V and J are TRBV27 and TRBJ1-1; D is possibly TRBD1 (6 bases). V lost 5 bases and J 6 bases, leaving 16 bases between the germline ends. CDR3 size: 14 residues. Germline values: CDR1 MNHEY, CDR2 SMNVEV (reference sequence). The CDR3 loop is CASSPRRGDAEAFF. In DNA form, the CDR3 reads TGTGCCAGCAGTCCCCGCAGGGGAGACGCTGAAGCTTTCTTT.

The gene calls are TRBV19 and TRBJ2-3, with a weak D call TRBD1 (5 bases). CDR1 is LNHDA, CDR2 SQIVND, per germline (reference sequence). The CDR3 runs 13 residues. Trimming stripped 7 bases from V and 5 bases from J, with 13 bases between. CDR3 nucleotides: TGTGCCAGTACCACGTCAGGGAAAGATACGCAGTATTTT. As protein: CASTTSGKDTQYF.

The chain links TRBV6-5 to TRBJ1-5; perhaps TRBD1 as D (6 bases). The CDR3 is 15 residues long. V was pared by 4 bases and J by 6 bases, with 16 bases between. Germline-derived CDR1 and CDR2 are MNHEY and SVGAGI. CDR3 amino acids: CASSFKGLGGQPQHF. The CDR3 nucleotides read TGTGCCAGCAGTTTCAAAGGGTTAGGGGGTCAGCCCCAGCATTTT.

The rearrangement joins TRBV2 to TRBJ1-3; TRBD1 matches at 8 bases. Trimming at V came to 7 bases and at J to 7 bases, leaving 9 bases not matched to a gene. CDR3 length: 14 amino acids. Germline V CDR1 and CDR2: SNHLY, FYNNEI. This CDR3 reads CASTMQGALNTIYF. In nucleotides, the CDR3 is TGTGCCAGCACCATGCAGGGGGCACTGAACACCATATATTTT.

The V and J genes are TRBV10-1 and TRBJ2-5; 10 bases match TRBD2. The CDR3 is 15 residues long. Germline trimming cut 5 bases from V and 2 bases from J; bases unmatched to any gene: 5. CDR1 is WNHNN, CDR2 SYGVQD, per germline (reference sequence). The CDR3 sequence: CASSLLAGAQETQYF. DNA of the CDR3: TGCGCCAGCAGTTTGCTAGCGGGGGCTCAAGAGACCCAGTACTTC.

CDR3 loop: CASSANLHGKLFF. The DNA of the CDR3 is TGTGCCAGCAGCGCAAATTTACATGGAAAACTGTTTTTT. J is TRBJ1-4 and V is TRBV7-2; no definite D call. V lost 5 bases and J 10 bases, leaving 14 bases between the germline ends. Germline loops: CDR1 SGHTA, CDR2 FQGNSA. CDR3 length equals 13 residues.

The chain employs TRBV9 and TRBJ1-1; tentative D call: TRBD1 (5 bases). The V end was cut by 2 bases, the J end by 4 bases, with 15 bases between. Germline V gives CDR1 SGDLS, CDR2 YYNGEE. The CDR3 runs 15 residues. DNA for the CDR3: TGTGCCAGCAGCGTGGGGGGGACCGTAAGCACTGAAGCTTTCTTT. It translates to CASSVGGTVSTEAFF.

The chain couples TRBV6-6 to TRBJ1-4; D not certain. V was trimmed by 5 bases and J by 8 bases, leaving 18 bases between them. The CDR3 loop spans 15 amino acids. Germline assignment: CDR1 MNHNY and CDR2 SVGAGI (reference sequence). The CDR3 region is CASSDPRGLGEKLFF. CDR3 in DNA: TGTGCCAGCAGTGACCCCCGCGGACTTGGAGAAAAACTGTTTTTT.

V usage is TRBV5-1 and J usage is TRBJ1-2; 8 bases match TRBD1. The CDR3 runs to 14 residues. The ends lost 3 bases at V and 6 bases at J; junction bases unmatched: 7. CDR1 SGHRS and CDR2 YFSETQ come from the germline V gene. CDR3 residues: CASSSSSGGDGYTF. The CDR3 bases are TGCGCCAGCAGCTCATCCTCAGGGGGCGATGGCTACACCTTC. Combining the CDR3 with reference TRBV5-1 and TRBJ1-2 gives the whole variable domain KAGVTQTPRYLIKTRGQQVTLSCSPISGHRSVSWYQQTPGQGLQFLFEYFSETQRNKGNFPGRFSGRQFSNSRSEMNVSTLELGDSALYLCASSSSSGGDGYTFGSGTRLTVV.

V gene TRBV18 combines with J gene TRBJ1-2, with 8 bases aligning to TRBD1. Germline values: CDR1 KGHSH, CDR2 LQKENI. Trimming at V came to 2 bases and at J to 3 bases, leaving 5 bases not matched to a gene. This CDR3 has 15 residues. The CDR3 sequence is CASSPDRGSDYGYTF. For the CDR3, the DNA is TGTGCCAGCTCACCAGACAGGGGATCGGACTATGGCTACACCTTC.

V gene TRBV5-1 combines with J gene TRBJ2-2, with TRBD1 identical over 7 bases. This CDR3 spans 16 amino acids. V shed 3 bases and J 5 bases; nucleotides not matched to a gene: 10. In germline, CDR1 is SGHRS, CDR2 YFSETQ. The CDR3 is CASSSGQDAQTGELFF. CDR3 bases: TGCGCCAGCAGCTCTGGACAGGACGCCCAGACCGGGGAGCTGTTTTTT.

The V and J genes are TRBV4-1 and TRBJ2-1, with D possibly matching TRBD2 (5 bases). Germline lookup yields CDR1 MGHRA and CDR2 YSYEKL. The CDR3 totals 18 residues. V lost 1 base to trimming and J lost 0 bases, with 16 bases between them. CDR3 DNA sequence: TGCGCCAGCAGCCAAGGACCTACTAGTCTCAGCTCCTACAATGAGCAGTTCTTC. Translation gives CASSQGPTSLSSYNEQFF.